This T cell receptor (beta chain) originates from a study of CD8+ T cells in alopecia areata. Whole-study context: Treated patients received oral tofacitinib, 5 to 10 mg twice daily. General observations from the study: Just one nonresponder means the tie between baseline CD8+ expansion and response stays uncertain. Under tofacitinib, fewer expanded CD8+ clones appeared among the top 100 scalp clones.

Treatment described: oral pan-JAK inhibitor, 5-10 mg twice daily. Researchers took lesional scalp punch biopsies and peripheral blood from people who were alopecia areata patients. The germline CDR1 and CDR2 sequences are WSHSY and SAAADI. Trimming removed 1 base from V and 5 bases from J; junction bases left unmatched: 5. The CDR3 is 16 residues long. This clone has a handful of counts. The antigen is not known. cDNA reverse transcribed from extracted RNA served as the sequencing template. Sequencing was performed with immunoSEQ multiplex PCR; in TCRdb, only in-frame clones are kept and a portion is missing. Of some 190,000 clones listed, under 80% are singletons.

The chain has TRBV10-2 and TRBJ2-1, with 10 bases lining up with TRBD2. The sequenced sample was CD4+ T cells sorted from blood, obtained at week 49, from a patient treated with tofacitinib. The TCR was taken from a human donor with alopecia areata. CDR3 in DNA: TGCGCCAGCAGTGAGTGGAGCGGGGGGGCCGACAATGAGCAGTTCTTC. Protein sequence: CASSEWSGGADNEQFF.